These 12 T cell receptor beta chains were all obtained from the same sample, sequenced in a study of Graves' ophthalmopathy and Graves' hyperthyroidism (dated 2018 in TCRdb). The instrument given in TCRdb is Illumina HiSeq 2000. For repertoire sequencing, TCR beta CDR3 regions were amplified from RNA transcripts. A first-round RT-PCR used HTBI primers with the Qiagen OneStep RT-PCR kit, followed by a second-round multiplex PCR, size selection and purification. TCRdb took the public reads, trimmed them with fastp at Q25, ran MiXCR for clone calling and kept in-frame beta chains. All rows with the same CDR3 protein become a single entry with the most common DNA and genes. This sample lists more than 150,000 distinct CDR3 sequences; less than 45% were detected once. Of the sample, 5.8% falls within the top ten clones. What was sequenced was peripheral blood. The source is a woman between 40 and 55 years old with Graves' ophthalmopathy. Donor details come from another sample of the same person, matched by shared clones.

This clonotype came up many times. The gene calls are TRBV12-3 or TRBV12-4 and TRBJ1-1, with D perhaps matching TRBD1 (6 bases). The CDR3 covers 12 residues. V lost 2 bases and J lost 7, with 8 bases in between. The CDR3, as DNA: TGTGCCAGCAGTTTAAACAGGGTTGAAGCTTTCTTT. Its protein product is CASSLNRVEAFF.

This clonotype was recorded at least ten times. The chain has TRBV19 and TRBJ1-1; the match to TRBD1 covers 7 bases. J was trimmed by 3 bases and V by 2 bases; bases with no gene match: 3. The CDR3 contains 14 residues. CDR1 is LNHDA, CDR2 SQIVND, per germline (reference sequence). CDR3 amino acids: CASSITGVDTEAFF. The CDR3, as DNA: TGTGCCAGTAGTATAACAGGGGTGGACACTGAAGCTTTCTTT. The full variable domain, completed using reference TRBV19 and TRBJ1-1, is DGGITQSPKYLFRKEGQNVTLSCEQNLNHDAMYWYRQDPGQGLRLIYYSQIVNDFQKGDIAEGYSVSREKKESFPLTVTSAQKNPTAFYLCASSITGVDTEAFFGQGTRLTVV.

CDR3 residues: CASSIVWVRNSNQPQHF. The CDR3 nucleotides read TGTGCCAGTAGTATAGTCTGGGTCCGTAATAGCAATCAGCCCCAGCATTTT. The chain is built from TRBV19 and TRBJ1-5, with unresolved D. In germline, CDR1 is LNHDA, CDR2 SQIVND (reference sequence). The germline V and J ends were trimmed by 1 base and 0 bases, with 13 bases remaining between them. This CDR3 is built from 17 residues. The whole variable domain, remainder taken from reference TRBV19 and TRBJ1-5, is DGGITQSPKYLFRKEGQNVTLSCEQNLNHDAMYWYRQDPGQGLRLIYYSQIVNDFQKGDIAEGYSVSREKKESFPLTVTSAQKNPTAFYLCASSIVWVRNSNQPQHFGDGTRLSIL.

This clonotype was observed at least ten times. This chain uses TRBV6-5 with TRBJ1-6; the match to TRBD1 covers 7 bases. Germline V lookup: CDR1 MNHEY, CDR2 SVGAGI. V shed 0 bases and J 9 bases; nucleotides not matched to a gene: 5. There are 15 residues in the CDR3. The CDR3 loop reads CASSYSWQGGSPLHF. CDR3 DNA: TGTGCCAGCAGTTACTCGTGGCAGGGGGGTTCACCCCTCCACTTT.

V gene TRBV6-1 combines with J gene TRBJ2-5, with TRBD1 matching over 9 bases. Trimming at V came to 7 bases and at J to 0 bases, leaving 15 bases not matched to a gene. Germline V lookup: CDR1 MNHNS, CDR2 SASEGT. There are 18 residues in the CDR3. The CDR3 nucleotides read TGTGCCAGCACTGGACAGGGGAGAAGTCCTCCGTACCAAGAGACCCAGTACTTC. This codes for CASTGQGRSPPYQETQYF.

This clonotype was counted at least ten times. The chain couples TRBV27 to TRBJ2-2, with D possibly being TRBD1 or TRBD2 (6 bases each). V was cut by 7 bases and J by 6 bases, with 15 bases left in between. The length of the CDR3 is 14 residues. Germline assignment: CDR1 MNHEY and CDR2 SMNVEV (reference sequence). CDR3 sequence: CASTRWRGAGELFF. The CDR3 nucleotides read TGTGCCAGCACCCGGTGGAGGGGGGCCGGGGAGCTGTTTTTT.

This clonotype was counted many times. The chain combines TRBV28 with TRBJ1-1; 9 bases agree with TRBD1. The junction had 7 bases not matched to a gene; V was cut back by 6 bases and J by 2 bases. CDR3 length: 15 amino acids. CDR1 and CDR2 (germline): MDHEN, SYDVKM. In DNA, the CDR3 is TGTGCCAGCAGCCGGGGGACAGGGCCCAACACTGAAGCTTTCTTT. It codes for CASSRGTGPNTEAFF.

The chain recombines TRBV15 with TRBJ1-1; D not certain. Trimming left V 1 base short and J 1 base short, with 13 bases between. Germline CDR1 and CDR2: LNHNV and YYDKDF (reference sequence). The CDR3 has 16 amino acids. The CDR3 protein is CATSRAGDPRNTEAFF. As DNA, the CDR3 is TGTGCCACCAGCAGAGCCGGCGATCCCCGGAACACTGAAGCTTTCTTT.

The sample holds many counts of this clonotype. The chain links TRBV18 to TRBJ2-7; no reliable D call. The CDR3 is 12 amino acids. Trimming cost V 3 bases and J 5 bases, with 8 bases left between them. The germline CDR1 and CDR2 sequences are KGHSH and LQKENI. The CDR3 DNA is TGTGCCAGCTCACCGAGTTGGAACGAGCAGTACTTC. Translating gives CASSPSWNEQYF.

This clonotype was detected many times. The chain has TRBV7-2 and TRBJ2-7; D is uncertain. Trimming left V 7 bases short and J 2 bases short, with 15 bases between. Germline CDR1 reads SGHTA; CDR2 reads FQGNSA. The CDR3 length is 14 residues. The CDR3 spells CASTPSDGPYEQYF. CDR3 bases: TGTGCCAGCACCCCTTCGGACGGTCCCTACGAGCAGTACTTC.

DNA for the CDR3: TGTGCCACCTCCGTTACGGCGACTAATGAAAAACTGTTTTTT. Encoded protein: CATSVTATNEKLFF. The chain combines TRBV7-8 with TRBJ1-4; D gene uncertain. Germline assignment: CDR1 SGHVS and CDR2 FQNEAQ. The CDR3 totals 14 residues. V was clipped by 10 bases and J by 2 bases, with 14 bases between them.

In its sample, this clonotype was seen once. V gene TRBV28 combines with J gene TRBJ2-5; 7 nucleotides align to TRBD1. In germline, CDR1 is MDHEN, CDR2 SYDVKM. The CDR3 is made up of 12 amino acids. J lost 5 bases, V lost 8 bases, and 5 bases had no gene match. The CDR3 nucleotides read TGTGCCAGCCAAAGGGGGCTGGAGACCCAGTACTTC. The encoded protein is CASQRGLETQYF.